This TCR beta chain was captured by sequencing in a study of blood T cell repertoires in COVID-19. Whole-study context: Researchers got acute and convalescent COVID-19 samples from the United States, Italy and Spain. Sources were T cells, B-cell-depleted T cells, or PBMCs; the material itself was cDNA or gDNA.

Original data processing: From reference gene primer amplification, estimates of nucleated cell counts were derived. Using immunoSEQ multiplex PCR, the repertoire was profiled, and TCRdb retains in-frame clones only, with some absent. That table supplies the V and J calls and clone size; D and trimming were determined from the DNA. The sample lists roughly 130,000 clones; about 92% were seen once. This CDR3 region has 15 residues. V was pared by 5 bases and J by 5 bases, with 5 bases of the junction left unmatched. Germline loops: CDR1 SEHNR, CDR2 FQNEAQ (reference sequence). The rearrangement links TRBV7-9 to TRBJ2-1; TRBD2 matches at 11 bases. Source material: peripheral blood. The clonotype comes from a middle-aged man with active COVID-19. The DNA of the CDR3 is TGTGCCAGCAGCAAGGGACTAGCGGTGAACAATGAGCAGTTCTTC. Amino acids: CASSKGLAVNNEQFF.